The present TCR beta chain was sequenced within a study of blood T cell repertoires in COVID-19. Turning to the study itself: Sites across the United States, Italy and Spain contributed samples from acute and convalescent COVID-19. PBMCs, B-cell-depleted T cells, or T cells provided the cDNA or gDNA that made up the material.

Original processing methods: Reference gene primer amplification gave nucleated cell count estimates. Generated by immunoSEQ multiplex PCR, the TCRdb table keeps only in-frame clones and is missing some. From that table come the V and J calls and clone size; the DNA was used to work out D and trimming. The sample consists of more than 65,000 clones, about 70% of them appearing once. The sequence was collected from a woman between 70 and 85 years old with acute or convalescent COVID-19. The sequenced sample was peripheral blood.

The CDR3 reads CASFTGQTNEKLFF. The CDR3 DNA reads as TGTGCCAGCTTTACAGGACAGACAAATGAAAAACTGTTTTTT. The chain carries TRBV2 and TRBJ1-4; D is perhaps TRBD1 (6 bases). This CDR3 contains 14 residues. Germline V lookup: CDR1 SNHLY, CDR2 FYNNEI. V was cut by 8 bases and J by 5 bases, with 15 bases left in between.